This TCR beta chain is drawn from a study of T cell repertoires in cytomegalovirus infection. Study background: Recently identified HLA-C-restricted CMV epitopes were used, and well-studied HLA-B-restricted CMV epitopes were used as well. It was the public TCR beta signatures that indicated both CMV infection and matching HLA type. Study-wide points: Cumulative frequency (of public TCR beta family members) identified carriers of CMV plus the relevant HLA. It was HLA-C-restricted CMV-specific TCR beta clonotypes that dominated the response ex vivo.

A single record per CDR3 protein comes from TCRdb applying MiXCR to the reads. The sample yields approximately 910,000 distinct CDR3 sequences, around 29% seen once. The trim removed 0 bases at V and 3 bases at J, leaving 4 bases unmatched. Germline CDR1 reads MNHEY; CDR2 reads SVGAGI. The length of the CDR3 is 16 residues. Remarks on this clonotype: Its antigen is unidentified.

This specimen consisted of cultured CD8+ T cells from PBMCs, obtained from culture after CMV antigen stimulation. This clonotype was obtained from a human donor in good health (CMV status not recorded). Some clones in this sample may be carry-over from other donors' samples. The chain carries TRBV6-5 and TRBJ1-2; 10 bases agree with TRBD1. The CDR3 region has the DNA TGTGCCAGCAGTTACTCGAGAGGGACAGGGGACTATGGCTACACCTTC. The encoded protein is CASSYSRGTGDYGYTF.